These 5 T cell receptor beta chains were sequenced from one sample in a study of response to subunit inactivated influenza vaccine. One entry per CDR3 protein results from TCRdb running MiXCR on the RT-PCR reads. The sample has about 700,000 distinct CDR3 sequences; 14% are singletons. The starting material was PBMCs from blood, obtained 14 to 15 days before vaccination. The origin of the receptors is a man aged 50-60 years who received an inactivated influenza vaccine.

This clonotype was detected many times. The V gene is TRBV15, the J gene TRBJ2-4, with D possibly called TRBD1 or TRBD2 (5 bases each). V was pared by 3 bases and J by 0 bases, with 12 bases between. The length of the CDR3 is 16 residues. Looked up from germline, CDR1 is LNHNV and CDR2 is YYDKDF (reference sequence). CDR3 loop: CATSSNPGTAKNIQYF. The CDR3 nucleotides are TGTGCCACCAGCAGTAACCCCGGGACAGCCAAAAACATTCAGTACTTC.

This clonotype occurred once. The chain uses TRBV20-1 and TRBJ2-3; D is unclear. Germline values: CDR1 DFQATT, CDR2 SNEGSKA (reference sequence). V was pared by 1 base and J by 0 bases, with 8 bases between. This CDR3 spans 14 amino acids. CDR3 sequence (DNA): TGCAGTGCTAGAGTGCCCCGGAGCACAGATACGCAGTATTTT. This translates into CSARVPRSTDTQYF.

V and J are TRBV3-1 and TRBJ2-6; 7 nucleotides match TRBD1. Germline assignment: CDR1 LGHDT and CDR2 YNNKEL (reference sequence). This CDR3 comprises 19 residues. V dropped 5 bases and J dropped 2; count of bases not matched to a gene: 15. CDR3 bases: TGTGCCAGCAGCTTTTTGTTCGGGGACAGTAGAACTGGGGCCAACGTCCTGACTTTC. It yields the protein CASSFLFGDSRTGANVLTF.

This clonotype was recorded a few times. The genes are TRBV11-2 and TRBJ2-5; 8 positions agree with TRBD2. Germline CDR1 and CDR2: SGHAT and FQNNGV. There are 19 residues in the CDR3. V lost 5 bases, J lost 4 bases, and 21 bases stayed unmatched. The chain's CDR3 is CASSLTSVGGALSLETQYF. Here the CDR3 DNA reads TGTGCCAGCAGCCTAACTTCGGTCGGGGGGGCCCTTTCCTTAGAGACCCAGTACTTC.

The chain couples TRBV5-1 to TRBJ2-5; the match to TRBD1 covers 9 bases. The V gene's germline CDR1 is SGHRS and CDR2 YFSETQ. After removal of 4 bases from V and 5 bases from J, the junction contained 15 bases not matched to a gene. The CDR3 extends over 17 amino acids. This CDR3 reads CASSPGQGPTSGETQYF. As DNA, the CDR3 is TGCGCCAGCAGCCCGGGACAGGGACCTACCTCTGGGGAGACCCAGTACTTC.